This T cell receptor beta chain appears in the sequencing data of a study of blood T cells in healthy people across ages. With a J-beta primer mix and a sample-barcoded 5' primer, a second PCR ran about 7 to 12 cycles. Every cDNA molecule carried a tag from a template-switch adaptor bearing 12 random nucleotides. Using its own MiXCR run on the 5' RACE reads, TCRdb lists one record per CDR3 protein. The profile shows roughly 1.4 million distinct CDR3 sequences, around 55% of them singletons. With respect to this clonotype: The antigen is unknown.

Overall study results and limits: Calculation of diversity from one million T cells yielded estimates considered to be underestimates.

Germline CDR1 is DFQATT and CDR2 is SNEGSKA (reference sequence). The CDR3 length is 15 residues. V trimming: 4 bases; J trimming: 0 bases; junction bases outside the gene matches: 3. This chain connects TRBV20-1 to TRBJ1-4, with 9 bases fitting TRBD1. Sequences were obtained from blood. This sequence was found in a man aged 18 to 29 in good health. Here the CDR3 reads CSAKTGGATNEKLFF. The CDR3 DNA reads as TGCAGTGCTAAGACAGGGGGTGCAACTAATGAAAAACTGTTTTTT.